These 12 T cell receptor beta chains originate from one sample sequenced in a study of cytomegalovirus exposure and HLA in healthy donors. PCR amplification relied on 60 Vbeta primers (plus 13 Jbeta primers). Clones were read by immunoSEQ multiplex PCR, and TCRdb kept only the in-frame ones, dropping some. The repertoire holds fewer than 250,000 clones, with about 82% as singletons. Sequenced sample: PBMCs. Receptor source: a man aged 25 to 40 in good health and CMV-seronegative.

The chain links TRBV4-1 to TRBJ2-7; 9 positions match TRBD1. The V segment lost 4 bases and the J segment 4 bases; nucleotides outside the gene matches: 8. CDR1 MGHRA and CDR2 YSYEKL come from the germline V gene. The CDR3 spans 15 residues. CDR3 nucleotides: TGCGCCAGCAGCCGTGGGACAGGGCTGGGGTACGAGCAGTACTTC. Its translation: CASSRGTGLGYEQYF.

The chain recombines TRBV5-1 with TRBJ2-2; 10 bases map to TRBD1. Trimming cost V 3 bases and J 3 bases; bases outside gene matches: 14. This CDR3 is built from 19 residues. Germline CDR1 SGHRS, CDR2 YFSETQ. As DNA, the CDR3 is TGCGCCAGCAGCTCCGGGACAGGGGTTTGGTTCGTATACACCGGGGAGCTGTTTTTT. This encodes CASSSGTGVWFVYTGELFF.

This clone was counted a few times. The chain combines TRBV5-4 with TRBJ1-6, with D hard to call. In germline, CDR1 is SGHNT, CDR2 YYREEE (reference sequence). The CDR3 consists of 14 residues. Trimming cost V 1 base and J 10 bases, with 12 bases left between them. DNA for the CDR3: TGTGCCAGCAGCTTGAGCGGTAATCGATCACCCCTCCACTTT. This translates into CASSLSGNRSPLHF.

This rearrangement joins TRBV27 to TRBJ1-4; unclear D gene. The CDR3 totals 16 residues. V was pared by 6 bases and J by 3 bases, with 17 bases between. The germline CDR1 and CDR2 sequences are MNHEY and SMNVEV (reference sequence). The CDR3 nucleotides read TGTGCCAGCAGCCTACGTTGGAACGGGGCTAATGAAAAACTGTTTTTT. It codes for CASSLRWNGANEKLFF.

This chain connects TRBV2 to TRBJ1-5; D remains unclear. In germline, CDR1 is SNHLY, CDR2 FYNNEI. This CDR3 is built from 14 residues. V was clipped by 8 bases and J by 2 bases, with 13 bases between them. For the CDR3, the DNA is TGTGCCAGCTGCCGGGAGTGGGGCAATCAGCCCCAGCATTTT. It translates to CASCREWGNQPQHF.

This chain joins TRBV2 and TRBJ2-7; 9 bases align to TRBD2. CDR3 length equals 15 residues. CDR1 and CDR2 (germline): SNHLY, FYNNEI. With V trimmed by 4 bases and J by 5 bases, 9 bases remained unmatched. The CDR3 region is CASSGSGGFAHEQYF. The CDR3 DNA reads as TGTGCCAGCAGTGGAAGCGGGGGGTTTGCCCACGAGCAGTACTTC.

This chain joins TRBV7-2 and TRBJ2-3, with 7 bases fitting TRBD2. The CDR3 length is 16 residues. Trimming took 0 bases from V and 10 from J; bases not matched to a gene: 13. Germline lookup yields CDR1 SGHTA and CDR2 FQGNSA. The CDR3 region has the DNA TGTGCCAGCAGCTTAGCTGCGGCGGACCCTAGCGGTTCGCAGTATTTT. This encodes CASSLAAADPSGSQYF. The entire variable domain, with the rest obtained from reference TRBV7-2 and TRBJ2-3, is as follows: GAGVSQSPSNKVTEKGKDVELRCDPISGHTALYWYRQSLGQGLEFLIYFQGNSAPDKSGLPSDRFSAERTGGSVSTLTIQRTQQEDSAVYLCASSLAAADPSGSQYFGPGTRLTVL.

V is TRBV9 and J is TRBJ1-6; D perhaps matches TRBD1 (5 bases). The CDR3 is 15 residues long. The V gene lost 1 base and the J gene lost 6 bases, with 11 bases spanning the gap. Germline V gene sequence: CDR1 SGDLS, CDR2 YYNGEE. The CDR3 is CASSVTDSFNSPLHF. The CDR3 nucleotides are TGTGCCAGCAGCGTAACCGACAGCTTTAATTCACCCCTCCACTTT.

The V gene is TRBV2, the J gene TRBJ2-3; no clear D gene. CDR1 SNHLY and CDR2 FYNNEI come from the germline V gene. Trimming took off 7 bases at V and 2 bases at J, with 10 bases between the two ends. The CDR3 is 13 residues long. In DNA form, the CDR3 reads TGTGCCAGCAATGTGGCGGCCACAGATACGCAGTATTTT. Translated: CASNVAATDTQYF.

This rearrangement joins TRBV5-4 to TRBJ2-3; D not certain. Trimming took off 4 bases at V and 2 bases at J, with 17 bases between the two ends. Per the germline V gene, CDR1 is SGHNT and CDR2 is YYREEE (reference sequence). The CDR3 runs 16 residues. The CDR3 nucleotides are TGTGCCAGCAGCCCTACGGAGTCCGCCCTCACAGATACGCAGTATTTT. Amino acids: CASSPTESALTDTQYF.

The V gene is TRBV4-2, the J gene TRBJ1-6; a possible D gene is TRBD1 (6 bases). This CDR3 has 17 residues. Germline lookup yields CDR1 LGHNA and CDR2 YNFKEQ. V dropped 4 bases and J dropped 7 bases, with 20 bases sitting between them. CDR3 loop: CASSPPSSGVRNSPLHF. DNA for the CDR3: TGTGCCAGCAGCCCCCCCTCCTCAGGGGTACGGAATTCACCCCTCCACTTT.

The chain carries TRBV23-1 and TRBJ2-1; 12 bases agree with TRBD2. TRBV23-1 is annotated as an ORF whose role is uncertain. This CDR3 spans 16 amino acids. V dropped 7 bases and J dropped 1; count of bases not matched to a gene: 5. The CDR3 region has the DNA TGCGCCAGCAAAACTAGCGGGGGGACTTCCTACAATGAGCAGTTCTTC. Translating it yields CASKTSGGTSYNEQFF.